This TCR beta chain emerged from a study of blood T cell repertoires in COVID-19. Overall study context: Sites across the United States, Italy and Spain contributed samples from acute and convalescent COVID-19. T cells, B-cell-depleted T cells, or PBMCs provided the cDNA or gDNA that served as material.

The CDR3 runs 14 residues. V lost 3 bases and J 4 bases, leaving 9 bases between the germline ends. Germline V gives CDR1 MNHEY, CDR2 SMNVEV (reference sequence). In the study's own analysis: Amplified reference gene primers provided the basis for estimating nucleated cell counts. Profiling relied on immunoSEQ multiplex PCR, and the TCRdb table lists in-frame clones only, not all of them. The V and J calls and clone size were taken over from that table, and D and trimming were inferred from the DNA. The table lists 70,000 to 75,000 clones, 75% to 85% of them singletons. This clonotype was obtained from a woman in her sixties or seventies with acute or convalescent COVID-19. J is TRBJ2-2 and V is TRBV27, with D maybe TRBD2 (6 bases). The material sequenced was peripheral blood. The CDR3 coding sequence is TGTGCCAGCAGTTTGGGGGGTACCACCGGGGAGCTGTTTTTT. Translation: CASSLGGTTGELFF.